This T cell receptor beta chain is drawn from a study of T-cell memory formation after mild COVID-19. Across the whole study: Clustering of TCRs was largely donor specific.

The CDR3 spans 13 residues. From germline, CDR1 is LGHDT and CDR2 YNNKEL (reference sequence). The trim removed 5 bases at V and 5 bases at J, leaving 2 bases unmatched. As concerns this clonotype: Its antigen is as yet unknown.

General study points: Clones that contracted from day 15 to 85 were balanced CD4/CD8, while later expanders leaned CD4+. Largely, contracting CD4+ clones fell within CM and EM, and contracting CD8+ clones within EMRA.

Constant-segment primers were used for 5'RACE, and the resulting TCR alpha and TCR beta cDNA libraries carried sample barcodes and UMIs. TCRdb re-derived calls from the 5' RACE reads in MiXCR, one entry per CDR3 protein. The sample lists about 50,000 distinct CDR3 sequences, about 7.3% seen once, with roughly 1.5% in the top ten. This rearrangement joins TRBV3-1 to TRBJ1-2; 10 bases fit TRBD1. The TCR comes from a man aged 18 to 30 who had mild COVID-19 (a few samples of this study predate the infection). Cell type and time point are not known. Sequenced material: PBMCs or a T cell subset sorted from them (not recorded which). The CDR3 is CASSMGQGYGYTF. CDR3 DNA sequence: TGTGCCAGCAGCATGGGACAGGGGTATGGCTACACCTTC.